This TCR beta chain was profiled in a study of vaccination effects on CD4 cells after COVID-19 (dated by TCRdb to between 2021 and 2024). A note on the overall study: After vaccination, three convalescent patients were sampled at an early time point (day +14) and at a late time point (day +241, +227 and +161, respectively). SARS-CoV-2 spike-specific CD4+ TCR repertoires were compared before and after mRNA vaccination in COVID-19 convalescent patients and in infection-naive vaccine recipients. Across the study, the median time from the second dose to post-vaccine sampling was 72 days (range 14 to 241). The full study included over 8 COVID-19 convalescent patients and a few SARS-CoV-2-naive healthy vaccine recipients. In the study, cultures from other donors were sequenced using the Oncomine TCR Beta short-read assay on an Illumina iSeq 100.

The ViraFEST assay stimulated PBMC with viral peptide pools and then used TCR sequencing to identify antigen-specific CD4+ T cell clonotypes by expansion. After less than 13 days of culture, CD4+ T cells were isolated with the EasySep CD4+ T cell isolation kit. PCR-confirmed SARS-CoV-2 infection had occurred in convalescent patients between March and December 2020, before the Alpha, Beta and Delta variants emerged in the United States. Two doses of either the BNT162b2 or the mRNA-1273 mRNA SARS-CoV-2 vaccine were administered to participants. Each well held roughly 2.2 million PBMC cultured in IMDM containing approximately 5.3% human AB serum, about 10 IU/ml IL-2 and gentamicin, along with roughly 10 ug/ml peptides. Half of the culture medium was replaced with fresh IL-2-containing medium on days 3 and 7. Unless otherwise noted, each peptide stimulation condition was cultured in triplicate wells. Using Ficoll-Paque Plus gradient centrifugation, PBMC were separated from whole blood and then either used fresh or cryopreserved at -140C. Overlapping peptide pools spanned the spike proteins of SARS-CoV-2 and the common cold coronaviruses HCoV-NL63, HCoV-OC43 and HCoV-229E. Genomic DNA was extracted from cultured CD4+ T cells with the QIAamp micro DNA kit.

What the research found in general, with its limitations: In convalescent patients, the post-vaccine spike-reactive repertoire consisted mainly of new vaccine-induced clones, largely distinct from infection-induced clones. Both infection-induced and vaccine-induced clones contracted markedly at late post-vaccination timepoints, which is consistent with waning T cell responses. The study was limited by a small number of convalescent patients and lacked early post-infection timepoints.

This clone has only a few counts. The antigen this receptor binds is unknown. Base qualities are not at hand, and no much larger clone is one base apart. Receptor amplification or capture employed the immunoSEQ multiplex PCR assay. DNA from the CD4+ T cells that had been cultured and isolated underwent TCR beta CDR3 sequencing. Per the authors' processing: Non-productive TCR sequences were discarded, and reads were trimmed to the CDR3 region, with only CDR3s of 7 or more amino acids retained. Antigen-specific clonotypes were identified with the MANAFEST web app by comparing expansion in peptide wells against reference cultures. For clones to be considered positive, expansion at FDR<0.05 versus reference and all other wells, an odds ratio above 5, and a frequency above 0.1% in two replicate wells were required. A clonotype was defined as cross-reactive if the clonotype was significantly expanded both in SARS-CoV-2 spike wells and in at least one common cold coronavirus spike condition. CDR3 similarity was assessed by Levenshtein distance with the stringdist R package, and unrooted trees were built with ape in R 3.6.1. TCRdb holds this immuneACCESS table with in-frame rearrangements only. Some clones are missing; in checked studies, unresolved V genes explain under half, and the rest has no known cause. That table furnishes V, J and clone size, whereas the DNA furnished D and trimming. The sample data list about 14,000 clones, and just under 75% of these were observed just once. Around 34% of the sample goes to the ten largest clones.

The sequencing here drew on CD4+ T cells from PBMCs cultured with HCoV-NL63 spike peptides, taken after COVID-19 vaccination. The cell subset or site label on this specimen signifies: HCoV-NL63 spike overlapping peptide pool stimulation. The TCR sequence derives from a human donor who had a prior SARS-CoV-2 infection.

The CDR3 region: CASRYKFSPLHF. The nucleotide sequence is given as TGTGCCAGCAGATACAAGTTCTCACCCCTCCACTTT. The chain is encoded by TRBV28 joined to TRBJ1-6; the D gene is unclear. The V and J ends are trimmed by 6 bases and 10 bases, leaving 10 bases between them. CDR1 and CDR2, looked up from the germline V gene, are MDHEN and SYDVKM. The CDR3 sequence holds 12 residues, the cysteine and phenylalanine included. The read is trimmed to its CDR3 DNA, 36 bases read in frame from base 1. The CDR3 plus the reference TRBV28 and TRBJ1-6 genes for the other parts give the full variable domain: DVKVTQSSRYLVKRTGEKVFLECVQDMDHENMFWYRQDPGLGLRLIYFSYDVKMKEKGDIPEGYSVSREKKERFSLILESASTNQTSMYLCASRYKFSPLHFGNGTRLTVT.